The sequence of this T cell receptor (beta chain) was determined in a study of cytomegalovirus exposure and HLA in healthy donors. Notes on the study in general: Among TCR sequences, most were rare, though some public TCRs appeared in many donors. Specific recognition of CMV antigens was confirmed in vitro for three chains (all CMV-associated). The tendency of first-cohort TCR clusters to co-occur in the 130 or so validation repertoires was identified by a subsequent analysis.

Sequencing used immunoSEQ multiplex PCR; TCRdb keeps in-frame clones, though not all of them. The table lists over 110,000 clones, around 90% of them singletons, with roughly 9% in the top ten. On this clone itself: Its antigen is unknown.

CDR1 and CDR2 (germline): SGHAT, FQNNGV. The CDR3 sequence is 16 residues long. V lost 5 bases and J lost 3, with 17 bases in between. The donors were in the 120-subject validation cohort, distinct from the 666-subject first cohort. This sequence joins TRBV11-2 and TRBJ2-1, with D tentatively TRBD2 (6 bases). This clonotype originated in a young man in good health and CMV-seropositive. The sequenced sample consisted of PBMCs. DNA of the CDR3: TGTGCCAGCAGCCCTTATAGCGGCCTCGTCTACAATGAGCAGTTCTTC. Its protein is CASSPYSGLVYNEQFF.